This T cell receptor (beta chain) derives from a study of T cells in Graves' hyperthyroidism and ophthalmopathy. Clinical symptoms, serum thyroxine, TRAb, thyroid ultrasound and orbital computed tomography informed diagnoses. Fresh peripheral blood, under 11 ml, yielded the PBMCs. Unmatched junction bases numbered 9, after V lost 6 bases and J lost 6 bases. The CDR3 spans 15 residues. Germline V gene sequence: CDR1 ENHRY, CDR2 SYGVKD. Notes on the study in general: The model forecast ophthalmopathy, anticipating it by a median approximately 6 months before onset.

Amplified TCR beta CDR3 regions derived from RNA transcripts. HTBI primers were the set used in a first-round RT-PCR of the TCR CDR3. TCRdb reprocessed the multiplex PCR reads via MiXCR and lists one record per CDR3 protein. The data show about 640,000 distinct CDR3 sequences, about 20% seen once. A remark on this clonotype: Its antigen remains unidentified.

The rearrangement links TRBV10-3 to TRBJ2-2, with 8 bases identical to TRBD2. The sample consisted of blood. The receptor was derived from a man younger than 40 with Graves' ophthalmopathy. CDR3 loop: CAIRISGSDPGELFF. Here the CDR3 DNA reads TGTGCCATCAGGATAAGCGGGAGCGATCCCGGGGAGCTGTTTTTT.